Following are 21 T cell receptor beta chains from one sample sequenced in a study of CD8+CD57+ T cells in acquired aplastic anemia. In patients chosen for sequencing, flow cytometry had shown CD8+CD57+ cell expansion. Genomic DNA was employed as the template in profiling TCR beta VDJ and CDR3. MiXCR, run by TCRdb on the reads, gives a single entry per CDR3 protein. Altogether around 79,000 distinct CDR3 sequences are present, roughly 72% being singletons, with the ten largest covering approximately 81%. The sample consisted of sorted CD4+, CD8+, or CD8+CD57+ T cells (not recorded which) from PBMCs. The receptor set was obtained from a human donor with aplastic anemia.

The V call is TRBV29-1, the J call TRBJ1-1; no clear D gene. The germline V and J ends were trimmed by 2 bases and 0 bases, with 7 bases remaining between them. The CDR3 extends over 13 amino acids. Per the germline V gene, CDR1 is SQVTM and CDR2 is ANQGSEA. In DNA, the CDR3 is TGCAGCGTTGAACGGGCAGTGAACACTGAAGCTTTCTTT. Its translation is CSVERAVNTEAFF.

The chain carries TRBV2 and TRBJ1-2; D is possibly TRBD1 (6 bases). Germline V gene sequence: CDR1 SNHLY, CDR2 FYNNEI. The V end lost 7 bases, the J end lost 2 bases, and 17 bases lay between the germline ends. The CDR3 runs 15 residues. The DNA for the CDR3 is TGTGCCAGCACCCAAACCAGGGGCGGGAACTATGGCTACACCTTC. Its protein product is CASTQTRGGNYGYTF.

V and J are TRBV24-1 and TRBJ2-2; no clear D gene. Germline V gene lookup returns CDR1 KGHDR and CDR2 SFDVKD. V was shortened by 0 bases and J by 3 bases, with 4 bases between the two germline ends. CDR3 length equals 14 residues. CDR3 sequence: CATSDLRDTGELFF. The CDR3 nucleotides are TGTGCCACCAGTGATTTGCGGGACACCGGGGAGCTGTTTTTT.

The V and J genes are TRBV9 and TRBJ2-3; TRBD2 might be the D (6 bases). This CDR3 has 15 amino acids. In germline, CDR1 is SGDLS, CDR2 YYNGEE. V was clipped by 3 bases and J by 4 bases, with 15 bases between them. The CDR3 reads CASSAGDLSPDTQYF. As DNA, the CDR3 is TGTGCCAGCAGCGCGGGGGACCTATCACCAGATACGCAGTATTTT.

V usage is TRBV29-1 and J usage is TRBJ2-5; TRBD1 or TRBD2 may be the D gene (5 bases each). The CDR3 is made up of 16 amino acids. Trimming removed 0 bases at V and 5 bases at J, with 19 bases between. CDR1 and CDR2 (germline): SQVTM, ANQGSEA. The CDR3 bases are TGCAGCGTTGAAGATTATGAGGGGAATGACCTGGAGACCCAGTACTTC. It yields the protein CSVEDYEGNDLETQYF.

The V gene is TRBV20-1, the J gene TRBJ1-5; D unclear. Germline V gene sequence: CDR1 DFQATT, CDR2 SNEGSKA (reference sequence). Trimming stripped 4 bases from V and 0 bases from J, with 10 bases between. The CDR3 spans 14 residues. CDR3 in amino acids: CSATGLISNQPQHF. DNA of the CDR3: TGCAGTGCTACCGGACTGATTAGCAATCAGCCCCAGCATTTT.

The gene calls are TRBV11-1 and TRBJ1-4; possibly TRBD1 for D (6 bases). The CDR3 is made up of 16 amino acids. Germline CDR1 and CDR2: SGHAT and FQDESV (reference sequence). V was cut by 6 bases and J by 2 bases, with 16 bases left in between. CDR3 in amino acids: CASSLIGQRTNEKLFF. The CDR3 nucleotides are TGTGCCAGCAGTCTTATTGGACAGCGGACTAATGAAAAACTGTTTTTT.

The V and J genes are TRBV7-9 and TRBJ1-1; D remains ambiguous. The CDR3 has 13 amino acids. V was trimmed by 4 bases and J by 3 bases, leaving 9 bases between them. Germline-derived CDR1 and CDR2 are SEHNR and FQNEAQ (reference sequence). The CDR3 region has the DNA TGTGCCAGCAGCTACGACCGGTACACTGAAGCTTTCTTT. Translating it yields CASSYDRYTEAFF.

The rearrangement joins TRBV10-3 to TRBJ1-2; unclear D gene. Trimming took 3 bases from V and 8 from J, leaving 10 bases between them. The germline V gene encodes CDR1 ENHRY and CDR2 SYGVKD. The CDR3 runs to 12 residues. The CDR3 DNA follows: TGTGCCATCAGTGACCGCCCGTACGGCTACACCTTC. Translating it yields CAISDRPYGYTF.

The rearrangement uses TRBV20-1 and TRBJ1-5, with 10 bases that match TRBD1. The CDR3 covers 14 residues. Germline V CDR1 and CDR2: DFQATT, SNEGSKA (reference sequence). Losses at the gene ends were 6 bases for V and 6 bases for J; bases not matched to a gene: 8. The CDR3 here is CSATGTGEVQPQHF. Written as DNA, the CDR3 is TGCAGTGCGACCGGGACAGGGGAGGTTCAGCCCCAGCATTTT.

This clonotype has more than one count but fewer than ten. The chain joins TRBV15 to TRBJ2-7; D might be TRBD1 or TRBD2, each matching 6 bases. The ends were cut back, 5 bases at V and 5 bases at J, with 16 bases in the middle. This CDR3 is 14 amino acids long. CDR1 LNHNV and CDR2 YYDKDF come from the germline V gene (reference sequence). CDR3 bases: TGTGCCACCAGCCAATTAGGGGGGAAGCACGAGCAGTACTTC. Protein product: CATSQLGGKHEQYF.

This chain uses TRBV9 with TRBJ2-5, with D perhaps matching TRBD1 (5 bases). Germline V gene lookup returns CDR1 SGDLS and CDR2 YYNGEE. V lost 0 bases and J 4 bases, leaving 10 bases between the germline ends. The CDR3 length is 14 residues. CDR3 coding DNA: TGTGCCAGCAGCGTAGAGGGGATGGGAGAGACCCAGTACTTC. Translating gives CASSVEGMGETQYF.

This clonotype occurred many times. This chain joins TRBV7-9 and TRBJ2-7; D call uncertain. This CDR3 is 12 amino acids long. The germline V gene encodes CDR1 SEHNR and CDR2 FQNEAQ (reference sequence). V gave up 4 bases and J gave up 7 bases, with 11 bases separating them. DNA of the CDR3: TGTGCCAGCAGCTCCCTCGGTTTGGAGCAGTACTTC. It specifies CASSSLGLEQYF.

The chain has TRBV15 and TRBJ2-1, with 11 positions matching TRBD2. The CDR3 runs to 17 residues. Germline CDR1 LNHNV, CDR2 YYDKDF (reference sequence). V was clipped by 1 base and J by 5 bases; unmatched bases: 7. CDR3 sequence: CATSRGRLAGTDNEQFF. In nucleotides, the CDR3 is TGTGCCACCAGCAGAGGGAGACTAGCGGGGACTGACAATGAGCAGTTCTTC.

V is TRBV10-3 and J is TRBJ2-7; D possibly uses TRBD1 or TRBD2 (5 bases each). V was shortened by 7 bases and J by 2 bases, with 12 bases between the two germline ends. In germline, CDR1 is ENHRY, CDR2 SYGVKD. The CDR3 covers 13 residues. CDR3 residues: CAIKRGETYEQYF. The CDR3 DNA follows: TGTGCCATCAAGAGAGGGGAAACCTACGAGCAGTACTTC.

V usage is TRBV29-1 and J usage is TRBJ2-3; tentative D call: TRBD1 (6 bases). The germline V gene encodes CDR1 SQVTM and CDR2 ANQGSEA. The CDR3 runs 14 residues. Trimming cost V 3 bases and J 0 bases, with 10 bases left between them. Here the CDR3 DNA reads TGCAGCGTTGATCCCACAGGGAGCACAGATACGCAGTATTTT. Translation: CSVDPTGSTDTQYF.

The V and J genes are TRBV7-3 and TRBJ2-1; D is unresolved. The CDR3 runs 13 residues. Germline CDR1 SGHTA, CDR2 FQGTGA. The V gene lost 2 bases and the J gene lost 5 bases, with 7 bases spanning the gap. CDR3 loop: CASSLERDNEQFF. CDR3 nucleotides: TGTGCCAGCAGCTTAGAAAGGGACAATGAGCAGTTCTTC.

The chain joins TRBV20-1 to TRBJ2-1, with D possibly being TRBD1 (6 bases). In germline, CDR1 is DFQATT, CDR2 SNEGSKA (reference sequence). The germline V and J ends were trimmed by 5 bases and 0 bases, with 14 bases remaining between them. CDR3 length equals 15 residues. CDR3 bases: TGCAGTGCTCAGACCCGGGACATCTCCTACAATGAGCAGTTCTTC. Translating it yields CSAQTRDISYNEQFF.

V usage is TRBV29-1 and J usage is TRBJ1-2, with TRBD1 matching over 8 bases. Germline V CDR1 and CDR2: SQVTM, ANQGSEA. The ends lost 4 bases at V and 6 bases at J; junction bases unmatched: 13. The CDR3 extends over 15 amino acids. The CDR3 region has the DNA TGCAGCGTTGGCTTCCCCGGACAGGGTCAAGATGGCTACACCTTC. Translating gives CSVGFPGQGQDGYTF.

V usage is TRBV24-1 and J usage is TRBJ2-7, with 8 bases aligning to TRBD1. J gave up 5 bases and V 2 bases, and 10 bases lay outside the gene matches. The germline CDR1 and CDR2 sequences are KGHDR and SFDVKD. CDR3 length equals 16 residues. CDR3 nucleotides: TGTGCCACCAGTGATTCCTCGCCCGGGACAGGCAACGAGCAGTACTTC. This gives the protein CATSDSSPGTGNEQYF.

The chain carries TRBV7-8 and TRBJ1-6, with a weak D call TRBD1 (5 bases). Looked up from germline, CDR1 is SGHVS and CDR2 is FQNEAQ. V dropped 1 base and J dropped 10 bases, with 14 bases sitting between them. There are 15 residues in the CDR3. The chain's CDR3 is CASSLGSGTVSPLHF. Written as DNA, the CDR3 is TGTGCCAGCAGCTTAGGCTCCGGGACCGTCTCACCCCTCCACTTT.